This TCR beta chain originates from a study of T cells in Graves' hyperthyroidism and ophthalmopathy. Overall study: Any treatment followed the collection of peripheral blood at initial diagnosis. Study-wide points: From stable hyperthyroidism, ophthalmopathy was separated by a 13 V-J model. Blood samples included most of the expanded thyroid clonotypes exceeding 0.001.

TCR beta CDR3 sequences were amplified from RNA transcripts. First-round RT-PCR targeting the TCR CDR3 was performed with the HTBI primer set. TCRdb analysed the multiplex PCR reads with MiXCR anew, one entry per CDR3 protein. The repertoire holds approximately 400,000 distinct CDR3 sequences, with 15% to 19% as singletons. This clonotype was recorded many times. The antigen is not known. Exclusion of patients followed from uncontrolled infection, other autoimmune disease, pregnancy or lactation. The sequencing sample was made of blood. The source of this sequence is a woman younger than 35 with Graves' hyperthyroidism.

CDR3 nucleotide sequence: TGTGCCAGCAGGGGTTCCGGCGCCGTAAGCACAGATACGCAGTATTTT. Translating it yields CASRGSGAVSTDTQYF. The chain links TRBV12-3 or TRBV12-4 to TRBJ2-3; D call uncertain. Trimming shortened V by 6 bases and J by 0 bases, and 16 bases separated the two germline ends. The CDR3 is 16 residues long.